These 12 T cell receptor beta chains share one sample of origin, sequenced in a study of T cell responses to AZD1222 COVID-19 vaccine (dated by TCRdb to the early 2020s). This specimen's time point label, per the study, means: about 28 days (+/-7) after the second vaccine dose. To prepare the library, the immunoSEQ multiplex PCR assay was applied. In TCRdb, the immuneACCESS table is reduced to in-frame sequences with V and J assigned. These tables do not hold every clone; where another copy was compared, an unresolved V gene accounts for under half, and the others remain unexplained. Recorded for this sample are 110,000 to 150,000 clones; approximately 91% of them occurred a single time. The top ten hold about 1.9% of the sample. Sequenced material: peripheral blood, taken 28 days after the second AZD1222 dose. These receptors were obtained from an adult who received the AZD1222 COVID-19 vaccine.

The chain joins TRBV19 to TRBJ1-2; perhaps TRBD1 as D (6 bases). The germline V gene encodes CDR1 LNHDA and CDR2 SQIVND (reference sequence). V dropped 3 bases and J dropped 8 bases, with 13 bases sitting between them. CDR3 length equals 13 residues. CDR3 in amino acids: CASSITAGVGYTF. As DNA, the CDR3 is TGTGCCAGTAGTATTACGGCAGGGGTCGGCTACACCTTC.

The V call is TRBV2, the J call TRBJ1-2, with TRBD1 identical over 7 bases. CDR3 size: 13 residues. J was trimmed by 4 bases and V by 2 bases; bases with no gene match: 1. In germline, CDR1 is SNHLY, CDR2 FYNNEI. CDR3 sequence reads: CASSEQGGYGYTF. DNA of the CDR3: TGTGCCAGCAGTGAACAGGGGGGCTATGGCTACACCTTC.

The chain employs TRBV19 and TRBJ2-1; 8 nucleotides agree with TRBD2. The CDR3 has 14 amino acids. Germline V gene data show CDR1 as LNHDA and CDR2 as SQIVND (reference sequence). V was clipped by 1 base and J by 8 bases; unmatched bases: 4. In DNA form, the CDR3 reads TGTGCCAGTAGTATAGCGGGAGGGCGCGATGAGCAGTTCTTC. It encodes CASSIAGGRDEQFF.

The J gene is TRBJ1-3, the V gene TRBV13; tentative D call: TRBD1 (5 bases). The germline gives CDR1 PRHDT, CDR2 FYEKMQ (reference sequence). The germline V and J ends were trimmed by 5 bases and 2 bases, with 10 bases remaining between them. This CDR3 is 14 amino acids long. The CDR3 DNA follows: TGTGCCAGCAGCCGGGACGCTGCTGGAAACACCATATATTTT. Protein sequence: CASSRDAAGNTIYF.

The gene calls are TRBV5-1 and TRBJ1-1; TRBD1 aligns across 7 bases. CDR1 and CDR2 from the germline V gene are SGHRS and YFSETQ. V lost 3 bases to trimming and J lost 1 base; unmatched junction nucleotides: 3. CDR3 length: 14 residues. CDR3: CASSSRTGNTEAFF. The DNA for the CDR3 is TGCGCCAGCAGCTCAAGGACAGGGAACACTGAAGCTTTCTTT.

The V and J genes are TRBV2 and TRBJ1-5; D perhaps matches TRBD1 (6 bases). CDR1 is SNHLY, CDR2 FYNNEI, per germline. This CDR3 has 14 amino acids. Trimming pared 8 bases from V and 0 bases from J, leaving 11 bases between. CDR3 nucleotide sequence: TGTGCCAGCCAAAGGGGGACTAGCAATCAGCCCCAGCATTTT. Translation: CASQRGTSNQPQHF.

The chain links TRBV5-1 to TRBJ2-1; D possibly corresponds to TRBD2 (6 bases). The CDR3 is 16 residues long. Germline CDR1 and CDR2: SGHRS and YFSETQ. V was shortened by 1 base and J by 6 bases, with 17 bases between the two germline ends. The CDR3 nucleotides are TGCGCCAGCAGCTTGTCTATGAGTGGAGGGAGCAATGAGCAGTTCTTC. Its translation: CASSLSMSGGSNEQFF.

V is TRBV10-3 and J is TRBJ2-3, with TRBD2 matching 8 bases. Per the germline V gene, CDR1 is ENHRY and CDR2 is SYGVKD. The CDR3 covers 15 residues. Trimming took 0 bases from V and 4 from J; bases not matched to a gene: 3. For the CDR3, the DNA is TGTGCCATCAGTGAGTCTGGACTAGCCTCAGATACGCAGTATTTT. As protein: CAISESGLASDTQYF.

This sequence joins TRBV27 and TRBJ2-5; D unclear. V shed 3 bases and J shed 2 bases, with 10 bases lying between them. Germline CDR1 reads MNHEY; CDR2 reads SMNVEV (reference sequence). The CDR3 has 14 residues. The CDR3 is CASSFVGSQETQYF. As DNA, the CDR3 is TGTGCCAGCAGTTTCGTGGGCTCACAAGAGACCCAGTACTTC.

The chain is built from TRBV25-1 and TRBJ1-1; D not certain. V dropped 4 bases and J dropped 5 bases, with 5 bases sitting between them. CDR3 length equals 11 residues. Looked up from germline, CDR1 is MGHDK and CDR2 is SYGVNS. The chain's CDR3 is CASSVGTEAFF. The CDR3, as DNA: TGTGCCAGCAGTGTGGGGACTGAAGCTTTCTTT.

This chain links TRBV5-5 with TRBJ1-3; D unresolved. V dropped 0 bases and J dropped 0 bases, with 4 bases sitting between them. The germline gives CDR1 SGHKS, CDR2 YYEKEE (reference sequence). The CDR3 has 14 residues. CDR3 loop: CASSLGGSGNTIYF. CDR3 coding DNA: TGTGCCAGCAGCTTGGGGGGCTCTGGAAACACCATATATTTT. Using reference TRBV5-5 and TRBJ1-3 for the parts outside the CDR3, the full variable domain is DAGVTQSPTHLIKTRGQQVTLRCSPISGHKSVSWYQQVLGQGPQFIFQYYEKEERGRGNFPDRFSARQFPNYSSELNVNALLLGDSALYLCASSLGGSGNTIYFGEGSWLTVV.

CDR3 loop: CASSLEGRADNEQFF. In nucleotides, the CDR3 is TGTGCCAGCAGCTTGGAAGGTCGGGCTGACAATGAGCAGTTCTTC. The chain uses TRBV5-4 and TRBJ2-1; D unresolved. Germline V gene lookup returns CDR1 SGHNT and CDR2 YYREEE (reference sequence). This CDR3 comprises 15 residues. V was cut by 0 bases and J by 5 bases, with 12 bases left in between.